This entry lists 26 T cell receptor beta chains sequenced from one sample in a study of T cell responses to AZD1222 COVID-19 vaccine. Libraries were prepared by immunoSEQ multiplex PCR; TCRdb keeps only in-frame clonotypes and omits some of them. The table records more than 130,000 clones, over 75% of them present only once. This sample comprised peripheral blood, obtained on day 0 of AZD1222 vaccination. These receptors came from an adult in good health.

This clone was counted a single time. The chain carries TRBV2 and TRBJ1-4, with unresolved D. The CDR3 sequence is 16 residues long. Germline V gene sequence: CDR1 SNHLY, CDR2 FYNNEI. V lost 5 bases, J lost 0 bases, and 13 bases lay in between. The CDR3 bases are TGTGCCAGCAGTCCAGAGCGCCCTGCAACTAATGAAAAACTGTTTTTT. Translation gives CASSPERPATNEKLFF.

This sequence joins TRBV2 and TRBJ1-3; D is perhaps TRBD1 (5 bases). Deletions cut 6 bases from V and 2 bases from J, with 14 bases between. Germline V gene lookup returns CDR1 SNHLY and CDR2 FYNNEI. This CDR3 contains 15 residues. The CDR3 DNA reads TGTGCCAGCAGCACCTCCGGGGGACCTGGAAACACCATATATTTT. Its translation: CASSTSGGPGNTIYF.

This clone was detected only once. This chain joins TRBV18 and TRBJ2-5; D call uncertain. V was trimmed by 0 bases and J by 1 base, leaving 6 bases between them. The CDR3 extends over 14 amino acids. Germline values: CDR1 KGHSH, CDR2 LQKENI. This CDR3 reads CASSPPTSQETQYF. Written as DNA, the CDR3 is TGTGCCAGCTCACCACCGACATCCCAAGAGACCCAGTACTTC.

This clone was recorded a few times. The chain recombines TRBV7-9 with TRBJ1-5; D ambiguous. V dropped 5 bases and J dropped 7 bases, with 15 bases sitting between them. Germline V gives CDR1 SEHNR, CDR2 FQNEAQ (reference sequence). The CDR3 extends over 14 amino acids. CDR3 protein: CASSHDGEQQPQHF. The CDR3 nucleotides read TGTGCCAGCAGCCACGACGGCGAACAGCAGCCCCAGCATTTT.

V is TRBV13 and J is TRBJ1-1; D possibly corresponds to TRBD1 (6 bases). V gave up 5 bases and J gave up 2 bases, with 15 bases separating them. Germline values: CDR1 PRHDT, CDR2 FYEKMQ (reference sequence). The CDR3 loop spans 15 amino acids. The CDR3 bases are TGTGCCAGCAGCACTACACAGGGTAGCAACACTGAAGCTTTCTTT. This encodes CASSTTQGSNTEAFF. The variable domain in full, completed from reference TRBV13 and TRBJ1-1, reads AAGVIQSPRHLIKEKRETATLKCYPIPRHDTVYWYQQGPGQDPQFLISFYEKMQSDKGSIPDRFSAQQFSDYHSELNMSSLELGDSALYFCASSTTQGSNTEAFFGQGTRLTVV.

The sample holds many counts of this clone. The J gene is TRBJ2-1, the V gene TRBV4-2, with 7 bases aligning to TRBD2. The CDR3 has 17 amino acids. Looked up from germline, CDR1 is LGHNA and CDR2 is YNFKEQ. The junction had 9 bases not matched to a gene; V was cut back by 0 bases and J by 4 bases. DNA of the CDR3: TGTGCCAGCAGCCAAGAACCTGGGGGGGAACCTTACAATGAGCAGTTCTTC. Translation gives CASSQEPGGEPYNEQFF.

CDR3 nucleotide sequence: TGTGCCAGCAGCGAAACAGGGGCGCGTGGAAACACCATATATTTT. Translating gives CASSETGARGNTIYF. V gene TRBV21-1 combines with J gene TRBJ1-3; no DNA check was done on the table's D call, TRBD1. TRBV21-1 counts as a pseudogene. The CDR3 consists of 15 residues.

The rearrangement uses TRBV30 and TRBJ2-1, with 11 nucleotides matching TRBD2. V lost 2 bases and J lost 8; bases outside the gene matches: 8. This CDR3 spans 15 amino acids. Per the germline V gene, CDR1 is GTSNPN and CDR2 is SVGIG (reference sequence). The CDR3 DNA is TGTGCCTGGAGTAAGGGGCTAGCGGGAGGATATGAGCAGTTCTTC. It yields the protein CAWSKGLAGGYEQFF.

This chain joins TRBV5-1 and TRBJ1-2; 7 bases are shared with TRBD1. The CDR3 is 15 amino acids. In germline, CDR1 is SGHRS, CDR2 YFSETQ. V shed 2 bases, J shed 6 bases, and the junction held 10 bases outside the gene matches. The chain's CDR3 is CASSFEDDRVDGYTF. The CDR3 nucleotides read TGCGCCAGCAGCTTCGAAGACGACAGGGTGGATGGCTACACCTTC.

The chain is built from TRBV5-4 and TRBJ2-2; 7 bases align to TRBD2. CDR1 and CDR2 from the germline V gene are SGHNT and YYREEE (reference sequence). Trimming at V came to 4 bases and at J to 5 bases, leaving 11 bases not matched to a gene. The CDR3 is 16 amino acids. The CDR3 nucleotides read TGTGCCAGCAGCGGTCCCAGCGGGGTAGGAACCGGGGAGCTGTTTTTT. Translation gives CASSGPSGVGTGELFF.

This clone occurred once. V is TRBV5-1 and J is TRBJ2-7, with TRBD2 matching 8 bases. Germline V lookup: CDR1 SGHRS, CDR2 YFSETQ. This CDR3 spans 14 amino acids. Trimming at V came to 4 bases and at J to 2 bases, leaving 5 bases not matched to a gene. Here the CDR3 reads CASSSQRGTYEQYF. The CDR3, as DNA: TGCGCCAGCAGCAGCCAGCGGGGGACCTACGAGCAGTACTTC.

The chain combines TRBV30 with TRBJ2-1; 7 positions match TRBD2. From germline, CDR1 is GTSNPN and CDR2 SVGIG (reference sequence). The length of the CDR3 is 14 residues. V was pared by 6 bases and J by 0 bases, with 5 bases of the junction left unmatched. The CDR3 DNA reads as TGTGCCTGCCAACGGGGGGTCTCCTACAATGAGCAGTTCTTC. Its translation is CACQRGVSYNEQFF.

The V and J genes are TRBV9 and TRBJ1-1, with 8 bases identical to TRBD1. Germline V gene lookup returns CDR1 SGDLS and CDR2 YYNGEE. This CDR3 has 17 residues. Losses at the gene ends were 0 bases for V and 1 base for J; bases not matched to a gene: 8. This CDR3 is CASSVGSMGQENTEAFF. The DNA for the CDR3 is TGTGCCAGCAGCGTAGGATCCATGGGACAGGAGAACACTGAAGCTTTCTTT.

V is TRBV19 and J is TRBJ1-2; D remains ambiguous. The CDR3 loop spans 15 amino acids. Per germline, CDR1 LNHDA and CDR2 SQIVND (reference sequence). Deletions cut 5 bases from V and 3 bases from J, with 16 bases between. In nucleotides, the CDR3 is TGTGCCAGTAGTCTTGTCCCCAGCGGGCACTATGGCTACACCTTC. Its protein product is CASSLVPSGHYGYTF.

The V and J genes are TRBV30 and TRBJ2-1; 8 nucleotides align to TRBD2. Looked up from germline, CDR1 is GTSNPN and CDR2 is SVGIG (reference sequence). Germline trimming cut 1 base from V and 9 bases from J; bases unmatched to any gene: 2. This CDR3 is built from 12 residues. The CDR3, as DNA: TGTGCCTGGAGTGCCGGGAGGGGTGAGCAGTTCTTC. Its protein is CAWSAGRGEQFF.

The chain combines TRBV18 with TRBJ1-6; D may be TRBD1 (5 bases). V lost 6 bases to trimming and J lost 8 bases, with 17 bases between them. Germline CDR1 and CDR2: KGHSH and LQKENI. This CDR3 region has 15 residues. DNA for the CDR3: TGTGCCAGCTCGTCGACCAGGGTGAACGATTCACCCCTCCACTTT. It specifies CASSSTRVNDSPLHF.

This clone occurred a few times. The CDR3 DNA reads TGTGCCAGCAGCCAAGATTTGACCGAAACCTACAATGAGCAGTTCTTC. This translates into CASSQDLTETYNEQFF. V gene TRBV4-2 combines with J gene TRBJ2-1; D ambiguous. V lost 0 bases to trimming and J lost 2 bases, with 11 bases between them. Germline CDR1 is LGHNA and CDR2 is YNFKEQ. The CDR3 extends over 16 amino acids.

J is TRBJ1-1 and V is TRBV5-1, with TRBD1 matching 10 bases. Germline loops: CDR1 SGHRS, CDR2 YFSETQ. J lost 5 bases, V lost 7 bases, and 5 bases had no gene match. This CDR3 comprises 13 residues. DNA of the CDR3: TGCGCCAGCTCCGGACAGGGGGTGACTGAAGCTTTCTTT. This gives the protein CASSGQGVTEAFF. Complete variable domain (other parts from reference TRBV5-1 and TRBJ1-1): KAGVTQTPRYLIKTRGQQVTLSCSPISGHRSVSWYQQTPGQGLQFLFEYFSETQRNKGNFPGRFSGRQFSNSRSEMNVSTLELGDSALYLCASSGQGVTEAFFGQGTRLTVV.

In DNA, the CDR3 is TGTGCCAGCAGCTTAGCGCGAGGGTCCGGCGGCTACACCTTC. The encoded protein is CASSLARGSGGYTF. The chain couples TRBV7-2 to TRBJ1-2, with D hard to call. Germline V CDR1 and CDR2: SGHTA, FQGNSA. This CDR3 region has 14 residues. The V end was cut by 0 bases, the J end by 8 bases, with 13 bases between.

This clone was counted between two and nine times. V usage is TRBV4-1 and J usage is TRBJ1-4, with TRBD1 matching 7 bases. Germline V lookup: CDR1 MGHRA, CDR2 YSYEKL. The CDR3 length is 16 residues. V shed 2 bases, J shed 7 bases, and the junction held 10 bases outside the gene matches. Here the CDR3 reads CASSQSTNRGAEKLFF. The CDR3 DNA is TGCGCCAGCAGCCAATCTACCAACAGGGGCGCTGAAAAACTGTTTTTT.

This rearrangement joins TRBV2 to TRBJ1-1; TRBD1 is a possible D gene (5 bases). The CDR3 totals 12 residues. V shed 8 bases and J shed 3 bases, with 10 bases lying between them. Germline V lookup: CDR1 SNHLY, CDR2 FYNNEI. CDR3 bases: TGTGCCAGCGGGGCTTACGACACTGAAGCTTTCTTT. Translation: CASGAYDTEAFF.

The V and J genes are TRBV11-3 and TRBJ2-3, with D unresolved. Germline V gene data show CDR1 as SGHNT and CDR2 as YENEEA. Trimming shortened V by 5 bases and J by 6 bases, and 15 bases separated the two germline ends. The CDR3 is 14 amino acids. The CDR3 region has the DNA TGTGCCAGCAGCCCACCCGATATGAGGGATACGCAGTATTTT. Protein sequence: CASSPPDMRDTQYF.

The chain has TRBV5-1 and TRBJ2-5; 7 nucleotides align to TRBD2. The trim removed 4 bases at V and 2 bases at J, leaving 8 bases unmatched. CDR1 is SGHRS and CDR2 is YFSETQ in the germline V gene. The CDR3 is 15 residues long. The CDR3 loop is CASSIQRGVQETQYF. The CDR3 bases are TGCGCCAGCAGCATCCAGCGGGGTGTGCAAGAGACCCAGTACTTC.

The rearrangement uses TRBV4-1 and TRBJ1-2; D is unresolved. The CDR3 is 13 residues long. CDR1 MGHRA and CDR2 YSYEKL come from the germline V gene. V gave up 1 base and J gave up 2 bases, with 5 bases separating them. The CDR3 bases are TGCGCCAGCAGCCAAGTAGGGAACTATGGCTACACCTTC. Translation: CASSQVGNYGYTF.

DNA of the CDR3: TGCGCCAGCAGCTTGGTAACAGGGTCACGGGCCGGGGAGCTGTTTTTT. Translation gives CASSLVTGSRAGELFF. The V call is TRBV5-1, the J call TRBJ2-2, with TRBD1 as a possible D gene (6 bases). Germline CDR1 SGHRS, CDR2 YFSETQ. The CDR3 totals 16 residues. Between the trimmed V and J ends, which lost 0 bases and 6 bases, there was a span of 15 bases.

The chain carries TRBV25-1 and TRBJ1-3, with D tentatively TRBD1 (5 bases). There are 14 residues in the CDR3. The germline CDR1 and CDR2 sequences are MGHDK and SYGVNS. Trimming stripped 2 bases from V and 2 bases from J, with 7 bases between. CDR3 bases: TGTGCCAGCAGTGAAGGGGGGGCTGGAAACACCATATATTTT. Its protein is CASSEGGAGNTIYF.